What follows are 2 T cell receptor beta chains derived from one specimen sequenced in a study of T cells in Graves' hyperthyroidism and ophthalmopathy. Amplification of TCR beta CDR3 regions used RNA as the template. A set of HTBI primers served as the primers for a first-round RT-PCR of the TCR CDR3. TCRdb recomputed calls from the multiplex PCR reads with MiXCR, one row per CDR3 protein. The sample holds 360,000 or so distinct CDR3 sequences, about a fifth seen once. The material sequenced was blood. Receptor source: a woman aged 18-30 years with Graves' hyperthyroidism.

This clonotype was observed at least ten times. The chain couples TRBV7-2 to TRBJ1-2; 10 bases map to TRBD1. The CDR3 consists of 15 residues. Trimming removed 4 bases from V and 2 bases from J; junction bases left unmatched: 4. The germline V gene encodes CDR1 SGHTA and CDR2 FQGNSA. The CDR3 here is CASSWDRGSNYGYTF. The DNA of the CDR3 is TGTGCCAGCAGCTGGGACAGGGGATCGAACTATGGCTACACCTTC.

This clonotype was seen more than once but under ten times. This rearrangement joins TRBV5-1 to TRBJ2-2, with 7 bases aligning to TRBD2. Germline assignment: CDR1 SGHRS and CDR2 YFSETQ. This CDR3 has 15 residues. V gave up 0 bases and J gave up 6 bases; unmatched junction bases: 5. CDR3: CASSLARAGAGELFF. The CDR3 nucleotides read TGCGCCAGCAGCTTGGCCAGGGCGGGAGCCGGGGAGCTGTTTTTT.